Presented here are 7 T cell receptor beta chains from one specimen sequenced in a study of blood T cell repertoires in COVID-19. Clones were sequenced by immunoSEQ multiplex PCR, and TCRdb holds only the in-frame ones, with some missing. The repertoire holds roughly 100,000 clones, with 87% as singletons. Sequencing used peripheral blood. These receptors all come from a woman aged 50 to 65 with COVID-19, enrolled during active disease.

The CDR3 reads CAISETGREAFF. The CDR3 nucleotides are TGTGCCATCAGTGAGACAGGGAGGGAGGCTTTCTTT. The chain recombines TRBV10-3 with TRBJ1-1, with a tentative D call TRBD1 (6 bases). V dropped 2 bases and J dropped 11 bases, with 12 bases sitting between them. The CDR3 sequence is 12 residues long. Per the germline V gene, CDR1 is ENHRY and CDR2 is SYGVKD.

The genes are TRBV27 and TRBJ1-1; D might be TRBD1 (6 bases). The germline CDR1 and CDR2 sequences are MNHEY and SMNVEV (reference sequence). Deletions cut 5 bases from V and 1 base from J, with 14 bases between. This CDR3 has 15 amino acids. This CDR3 is CASSPQQGANTEAFF. CDR3 nucleotides: TGTGCCAGCAGTCCACAACAGGGCGCGAACACTGAAGCTTTCTTT.

This CDR3 reads CASNPRGRELFF. The DNA of the CDR3 is TGCGCCAGCAATCCCAGGGGCCGGGAGCTGTTTTTT. The chain recombines TRBV10-2 with TRBJ2-2; possibly TRBD1 for D (6 bases). CDR1 WSHSY and CDR2 SAAADI come from the germline V gene. The CDR3 covers 12 residues. Trimming pared 7 bases from V and 9 bases from J, leaving 12 bases between.

The rearrangement uses TRBV6-6 and TRBJ2-3; 9 nucleotides align to TRBD2. This CDR3 is built from 15 residues. Germline V CDR1 and CDR2: MNHNY, SVGAGI (reference sequence). With 7 bases clipped from V and 2 bases from J, the junction kept 7 bases outside the gene matches. CDR3 in amino acids: CASTQTSGLTDTQYF. For the CDR3, the DNA is TGTGCCAGCACCCAGACTAGCGGCCTCACAGATACGCAGTATTTT.

The chain uses TRBV4-2 and TRBJ2-7; D is unclear. Germline loops: CDR1 LGHNA, CDR2 YNFKEQ. CDR3 length equals 14 residues. The germline V and J ends were trimmed by 0 bases and 7 bases, with 13 bases remaining between them. The CDR3 is CASSQDRGVGEQYF. CDR3 nucleotides: TGTGCCAGCAGCCAAGATCGAGGCGTTGGGGAGCAGTACTTC.

The chain recombines TRBV2 with TRBJ1-1; the D is unclear. The germline V and J ends were trimmed by 8 bases and 10 bases, with 8 bases remaining between them. CDR1 is SNHLY and CDR2 is FYNNEI in the germline V gene. CDR3 size: 9 residues. This chain's CDR3 is CASGGGAFF. DNA of the CDR3: TGTGCCAGCGGAGGCGGAGCTTTCTTT.

This chain joins TRBV19 and TRBJ2-3, with TRBD2 matching over 9 bases. The J segment lost 0 bases and the V segment lost 4 bases, leaving 2 bases of the junction unmatched. CDR1 is LNHDA, CDR2 SQIVND, per germline (reference sequence). CDR3 length: 15 residues. This CDR3 is CASSTGLASTDTQYF. CDR3 DNA sequence: TGTGCCAGTAGTACAGGACTAGCGAGCACAGATACGCAGTATTTT. Full variable domain (remainder filled in from reference TRBV19 and TRBJ2-3): DGGITQSPKYLFRKEGQNVTLSCEQNLNHDAMYWYRQDPGQGLRLIYYSQIVNDFQKGDIAEGYSVSREKKESFPLTVTSAQKNPTAFYLCASSTGLASTDTQYFGPGTRLTVL.